A selection of T cell receptor beta chains follows, all from one sample in a study of cytomegalovirus exposure and HLA in healthy donors. Clones were read by immunoSEQ multiplex PCR, and TCRdb kept only the in-frame ones, dropping some. The repertoire has some 150,000 clones, 82% of them found once; the top ten carry about 7.5%. Sequencing was carried out using PBMCs. These receptors were taken from a woman between 50 and 59 years old in good health and CMV-seropositive. CDR3s include the opening cysteine and the closing phenylalanine or tryptophan. The order of the fields is D gene, J gene, clone size, V gene, CDR3 protein, CDR3 DNA. The D gene is left open where the match is weak. Clone size is not always given. Where it is, it says once, few, many or a class for expanded clones.

d_call: TRBD1
j_call: TRBJ1-1
clone_size: .
v_call: TRBV5-1
cdr3_aa: CASSLAGQGGTEAFF
cdr3_nt: TGCGCCAGCAGCTTGGCGGGACAGGGGGGGACTGAAGCTTTCTTT

d_call: .
j_call: TRBJ1-2
clone_size: .
v_call: TRBV7-3
cdr3_aa: CASSSSVGGGYTF
cdr3_nt: TGTGCCAGCAGCTCAAGTGTTGGGGGGGGCTACACCTTC

d_call: TRBD2
j_call: TRBJ2-3
clone_size: .
v_call: TRBV2
cdr3_aa: CAIKGGSGAYTDTQYF
cdr3_nt: TGTGCCATCAAGGGGGGTAGCGGGGCTTACACAGATACGCAGTATTTT

d_call: TRBD2
j_call: TRBJ2-3
clone_size: .
v_call: TRBV7-9
cdr3_aa: CASSLGLAGTTDTQYF
cdr3_nt: TGTGCCAGCAGCTTGGGACTAGCGGGGACCACAGATACGCAGTATTTT

d_call: .
j_call: TRBJ2-7
clone_size: .
v_call: TRBV11-2
cdr3_aa: CASSLDHRQGYEQYF
cdr3_nt: TGTGCCAGCAGCTTAGATCACCGCCAGGGCTACGAGCAGTACTTC

d_call: .
j_call: TRBJ2-7
clone_size: .
v_call: TRBV15
cdr3_aa: CATSRDGLSYEQYF
cdr3_nt: TGTGCCACCAGCAGAGATGGCCTCTCCTACGAGCAGTACTTC

d_call: TRBD1
j_call: TRBJ1-2
clone_size: .
v_call: TRBV19
cdr3_aa: CASSISGQGFGGYTF
cdr3_nt: TGTGCCAGTAGTATTTCCGGACAGGGTTTCGGGGGCTACACCTTC

d_call: .
j_call: TRBJ1-5
clone_size: .
v_call: TRBV28
cdr3_aa: CASSVLEGQPQHF
cdr3_nt: TGTGCCAGCAGTGTACTGGAGGGTCAGCCCCAGCATTTT

d_call: TRBD2
j_call: TRBJ2-2
clone_size: .
v_call: TRBV15
cdr3_aa: CATTSREGRTGELFF
cdr3_nt: TGTGCCACCACCTCCCGGGAGGGCCGGACCGGGGAGCTGTTTTTT

d_call: TRBD1
j_call: TRBJ2-3
clone_size: .
v_call: TRBV7-2
cdr3_aa: CASSAGTGGVTDTQYF
cdr3_nt: TGTGCCAGCAGCGCCGGGACAGGGGGCGTGACAGATACGCAGTATTTT

d_call: .
j_call: TRBJ2-7
clone_size: .
v_call: TRBV29-1
cdr3_aa: CSVEFLTGTAYEQYF
cdr3_nt: TGCAGCGTTGAATTCCTAACAGGGACCGCCTACGAGCAGTACTTC

d_call: .
j_call: TRBJ1-1
clone_size: once
v_call: TRBV5-6
cdr3_aa: CASSPGGTEAFF
cdr3_nt: TGTGCCAGCAGCCCGGGGGGCACTGAAGCTTTCTTT

d_call: TRBD2
j_call: TRBJ2-1
clone_size: .
v_call: TRBV10-3
cdr3_aa: CAISSFRTSGGANEQFF
cdr3_nt: TGTGCCATCAGTTCCTTTAGGACTAGCGGGGGGGCGAATGAGCAGTTCTTC

d_call: .
j_call: TRBJ2-2
clone_size: once
v_call: TRBV15
cdr3_aa: CATSRNRDTGELFF
cdr3_nt: TGTGCCACCAGCAGAAACAGGGACACCGGGGAGCTGTTTTTT

d_call: .
j_call: TRBJ2-1
clone_size: .
v_call: TRBV5-4
cdr3_aa: CASSLGAGPGNEQFF
cdr3_nt: TGTGCCAGCAGCTTGGGGGCGGGCCCGGGCAATGAGCAGTTCTTC

d_call: TRBD2
j_call: TRBJ2-3
clone_size: .
v_call: TRBV28
cdr3_aa: CASSKTLAGGTDTQYF
cdr3_nt: TGTGCCAGCAGCAAAACTCTAGCGGGAGGTACAGATACGCAGTATTTT

d_call: .
j_call: TRBJ1-1
clone_size: few
v_call: TRBV5-1
cdr3_aa: CASSLGPFGVGNTEAFF
cdr3_nt: TGCGCCAGCAGCTTGGGTCCCTTCGGGGTCGGGAACACTGAAGCTTTCTTT

d_call: TRBD1
j_call: TRBJ1-4
clone_size: .
v_call: TRBV4-1
cdr3_aa: CASSEIGTRGRTEKLFF
cdr3_nt: TGCGCCAGCAGCGAGATTGGGACCAGGGGGCGGACGGAAAAACTGTTTTTT

d_call: TRBD2
j_call: TRBJ2-7
clone_size: .
v_call: TRBV6-5
cdr3_aa: CASSYIAGSYEQYF
cdr3_nt: TGTGCCAGCAGTTACATAGCGGGTTCCTACGAGCAGTACTTC

d_call: .
j_call: TRBJ1-1
clone_size: .
v_call: TRBV6-4
cdr3_aa: CASSELMNTEAFF
cdr3_nt: TGTGCCAGCAGTGAACTTATGAACACTGAAGCTTTCTTT